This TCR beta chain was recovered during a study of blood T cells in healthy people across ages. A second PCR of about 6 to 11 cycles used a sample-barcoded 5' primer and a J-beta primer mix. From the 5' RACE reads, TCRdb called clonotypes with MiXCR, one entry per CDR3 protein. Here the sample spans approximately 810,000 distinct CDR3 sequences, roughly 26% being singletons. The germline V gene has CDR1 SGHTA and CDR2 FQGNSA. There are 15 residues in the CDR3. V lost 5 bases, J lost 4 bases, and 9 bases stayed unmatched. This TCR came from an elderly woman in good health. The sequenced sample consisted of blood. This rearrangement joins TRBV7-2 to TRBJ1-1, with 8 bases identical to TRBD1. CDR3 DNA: TGTGCCAGCAGCCGACAGGGGAGTTTTAGCACTGAAGCTTTCTTT. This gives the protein CASSRQGSFSTEAFF.